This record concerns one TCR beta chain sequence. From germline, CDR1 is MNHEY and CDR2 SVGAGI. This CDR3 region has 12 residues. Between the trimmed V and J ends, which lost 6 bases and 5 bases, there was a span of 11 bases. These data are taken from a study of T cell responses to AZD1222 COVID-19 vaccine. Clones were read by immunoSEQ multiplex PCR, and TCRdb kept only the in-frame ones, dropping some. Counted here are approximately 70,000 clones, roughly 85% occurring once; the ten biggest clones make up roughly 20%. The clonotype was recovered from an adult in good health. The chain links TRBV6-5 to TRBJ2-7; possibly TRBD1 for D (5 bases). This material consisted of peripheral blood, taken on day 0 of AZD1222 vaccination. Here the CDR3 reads CASSQDSNEQYF. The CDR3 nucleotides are TGTGCCAGCAGCCAAGACAGCAACGAGCAGTACTTC.